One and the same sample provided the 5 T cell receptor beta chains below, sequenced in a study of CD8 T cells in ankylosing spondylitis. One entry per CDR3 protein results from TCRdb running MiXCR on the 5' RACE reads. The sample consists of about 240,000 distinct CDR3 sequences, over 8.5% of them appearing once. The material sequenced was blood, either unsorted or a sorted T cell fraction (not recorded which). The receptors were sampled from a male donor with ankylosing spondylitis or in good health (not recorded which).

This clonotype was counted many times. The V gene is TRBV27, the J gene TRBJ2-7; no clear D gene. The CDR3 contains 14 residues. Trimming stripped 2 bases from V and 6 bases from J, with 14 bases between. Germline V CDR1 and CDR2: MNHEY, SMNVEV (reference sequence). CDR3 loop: CASSLVENLSEQYF. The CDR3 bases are TGTGCCAGCAGTTTAGTTGAGAACTTAAGCGAGCAGTACTTC.

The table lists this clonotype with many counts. CDR3 in amino acids: CATSRGDRDRDYEQYF. The CDR3 DNA reads as TGTGCCACCAGCAGAGGTGACCGGGACAGGGACTACGAGCAGTACTTC. This chain uses TRBV15 with TRBJ2-7; 9 positions match TRBD1. The CDR3 runs to 16 residues. The germline V gene has CDR1 LNHNV and CDR2 YYDKDF (reference sequence). V trimming: 1 base; J trimming: 3 bases; junction bases outside the gene matches: 7. Complete variable domain (other parts from reference TRBV15 and TRBJ2-7): DAMVIQNPRYQVTQFGKPVTLSCSQTLNHNVMYWYQQKSSQAPKLLFHYYDKDFNNEADTPDNFQSRRPNTSFCFLDIRSPGLGDTAMYLCATSRGDRDRDYEQYFGPGTRLTVT.

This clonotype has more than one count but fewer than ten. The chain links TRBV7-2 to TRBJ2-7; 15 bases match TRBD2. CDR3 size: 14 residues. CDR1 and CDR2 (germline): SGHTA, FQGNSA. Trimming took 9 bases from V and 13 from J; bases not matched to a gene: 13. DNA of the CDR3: TGTGCCAGTAGCCGTGGACTAGCGGGGGGGCCTAACTACTTC. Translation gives CASSRGLAGGPNYF.

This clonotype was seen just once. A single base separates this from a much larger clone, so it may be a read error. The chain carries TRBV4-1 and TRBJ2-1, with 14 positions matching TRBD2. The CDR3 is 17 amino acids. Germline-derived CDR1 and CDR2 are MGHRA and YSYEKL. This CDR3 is CVSSRGGLAGVYNEQFF. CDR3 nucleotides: TGCGTCAGCAGCCGGGGGGGACTAGCGGGGGTATACAATGAGCAGTTCTTC.

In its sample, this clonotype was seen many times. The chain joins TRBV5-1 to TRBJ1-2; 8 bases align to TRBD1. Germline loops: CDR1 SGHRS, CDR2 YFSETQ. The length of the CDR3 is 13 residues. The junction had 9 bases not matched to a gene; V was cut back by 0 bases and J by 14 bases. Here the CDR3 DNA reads TGCGCCAGCAGCTTGGTAGGACAGGGAGGTTCTACCTTC. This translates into CASSLVGQGGSTF.